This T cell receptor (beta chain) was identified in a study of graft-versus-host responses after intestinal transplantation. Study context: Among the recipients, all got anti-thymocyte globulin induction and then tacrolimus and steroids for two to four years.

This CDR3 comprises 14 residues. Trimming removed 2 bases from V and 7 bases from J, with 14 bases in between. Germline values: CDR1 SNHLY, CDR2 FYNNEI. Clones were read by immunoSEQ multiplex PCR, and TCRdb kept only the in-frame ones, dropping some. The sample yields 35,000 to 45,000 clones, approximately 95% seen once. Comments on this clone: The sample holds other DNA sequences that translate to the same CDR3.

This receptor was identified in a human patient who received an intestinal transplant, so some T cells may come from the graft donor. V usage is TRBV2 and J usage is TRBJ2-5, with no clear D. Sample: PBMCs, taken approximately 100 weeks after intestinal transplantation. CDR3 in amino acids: CASSELGRPGTQYF. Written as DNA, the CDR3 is TGTGCCAGCAGTGAACTGGGCCGTCCGGGGACCCAGTACTTC.